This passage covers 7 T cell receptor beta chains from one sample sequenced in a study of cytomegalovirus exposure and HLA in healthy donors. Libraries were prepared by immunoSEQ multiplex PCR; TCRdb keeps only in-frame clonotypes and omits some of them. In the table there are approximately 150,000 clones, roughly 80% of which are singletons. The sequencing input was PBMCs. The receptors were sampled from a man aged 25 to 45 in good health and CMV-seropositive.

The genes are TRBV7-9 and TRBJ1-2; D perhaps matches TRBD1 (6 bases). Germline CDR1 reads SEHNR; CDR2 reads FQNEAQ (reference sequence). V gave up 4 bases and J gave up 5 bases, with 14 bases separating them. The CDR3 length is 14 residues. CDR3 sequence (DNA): TGTGCCAGCAGCTCGCTAGGGGGGGATTATGGCTACACCTTC. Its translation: CASSSLGGDYGYTF.

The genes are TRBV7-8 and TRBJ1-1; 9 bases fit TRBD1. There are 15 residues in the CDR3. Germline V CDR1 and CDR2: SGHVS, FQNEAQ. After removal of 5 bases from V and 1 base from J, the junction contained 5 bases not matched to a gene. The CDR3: CASSPGQGRNTEAFF. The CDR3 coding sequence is TGTGCCAGCAGCCCCGGACAGGGGAGGAACACTGAAGCTTTCTTT.

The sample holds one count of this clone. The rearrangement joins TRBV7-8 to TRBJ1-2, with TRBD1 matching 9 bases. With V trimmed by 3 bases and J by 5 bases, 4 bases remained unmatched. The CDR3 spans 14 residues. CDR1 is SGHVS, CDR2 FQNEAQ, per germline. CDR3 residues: CASSLGQGGYGYTF. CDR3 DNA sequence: TGTGCCAGCAGCTTGGGACAGGGAGGATATGGCTACACCTTC.

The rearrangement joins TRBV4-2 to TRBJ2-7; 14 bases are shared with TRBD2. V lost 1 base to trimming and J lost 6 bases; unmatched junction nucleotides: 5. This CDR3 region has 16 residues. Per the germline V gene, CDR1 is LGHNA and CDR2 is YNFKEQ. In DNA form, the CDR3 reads TGTGCCAGCAGCCAAGGACGACTAGCGGGGGGGGGCGAGCAGTACTTC. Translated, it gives CASSQGRLAGGGEQYF.

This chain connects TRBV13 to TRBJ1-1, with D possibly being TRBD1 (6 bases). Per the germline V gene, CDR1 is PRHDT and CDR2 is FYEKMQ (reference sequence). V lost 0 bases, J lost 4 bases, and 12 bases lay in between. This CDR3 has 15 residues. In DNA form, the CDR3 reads TGTGCCAGCAGCTTAGGTAGAGGGGGGGGCACTGAAGCTTTCTTT. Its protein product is CASSLGRGGGTEAFF.

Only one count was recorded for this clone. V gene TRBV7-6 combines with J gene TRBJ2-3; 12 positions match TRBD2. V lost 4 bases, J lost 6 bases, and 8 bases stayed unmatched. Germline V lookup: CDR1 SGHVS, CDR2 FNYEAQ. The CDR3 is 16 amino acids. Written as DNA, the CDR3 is TGTGCCAGCAGCTACGGACTAGCGGGGCGGTCGGATACGCAGTATTTT. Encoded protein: CASSYGLAGRSDTQYF. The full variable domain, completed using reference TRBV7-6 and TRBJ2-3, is GAGVSQSPRYKVTKRGQDVALRCDPISGHVSLYWYRQALGQGPEFLTYFNYEAQQDKSGLPNDRFSAERPEGSISTLTIQRTEQRDSAMYRCASSYGLAGRSDTQYFGPGTRLTVL.

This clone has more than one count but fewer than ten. The CDR3 loop reads CASSQWAGINTGELFF. The CDR3, as DNA: TGCGCCAGCAGCCAATGGGCGGGGATTAACACCGGGGAGCTGTTTTTT. V and J are TRBV4-1 and TRBJ2-2; possibly TRBD2 for D (6 bases). The CDR3 is made up of 16 amino acids. V was pared by 2 bases and J by 2 bases, with 12 bases between. Germline CDR1 MGHRA, CDR2 YSYEKL.